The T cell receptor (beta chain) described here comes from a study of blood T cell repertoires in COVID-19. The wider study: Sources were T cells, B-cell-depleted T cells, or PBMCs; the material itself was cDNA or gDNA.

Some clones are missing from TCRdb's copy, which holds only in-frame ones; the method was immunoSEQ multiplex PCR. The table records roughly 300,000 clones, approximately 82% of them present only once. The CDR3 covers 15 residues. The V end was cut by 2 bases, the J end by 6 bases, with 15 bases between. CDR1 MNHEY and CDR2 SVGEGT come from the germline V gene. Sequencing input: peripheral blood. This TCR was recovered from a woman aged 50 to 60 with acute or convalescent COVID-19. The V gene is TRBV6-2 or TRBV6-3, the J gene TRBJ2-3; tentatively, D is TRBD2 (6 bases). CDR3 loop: CASSYGSGDPDTQYF. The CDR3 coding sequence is TGTGCCAGCAGTTACGGGTCGGGGGACCCGGATACGCAGTATTTT.